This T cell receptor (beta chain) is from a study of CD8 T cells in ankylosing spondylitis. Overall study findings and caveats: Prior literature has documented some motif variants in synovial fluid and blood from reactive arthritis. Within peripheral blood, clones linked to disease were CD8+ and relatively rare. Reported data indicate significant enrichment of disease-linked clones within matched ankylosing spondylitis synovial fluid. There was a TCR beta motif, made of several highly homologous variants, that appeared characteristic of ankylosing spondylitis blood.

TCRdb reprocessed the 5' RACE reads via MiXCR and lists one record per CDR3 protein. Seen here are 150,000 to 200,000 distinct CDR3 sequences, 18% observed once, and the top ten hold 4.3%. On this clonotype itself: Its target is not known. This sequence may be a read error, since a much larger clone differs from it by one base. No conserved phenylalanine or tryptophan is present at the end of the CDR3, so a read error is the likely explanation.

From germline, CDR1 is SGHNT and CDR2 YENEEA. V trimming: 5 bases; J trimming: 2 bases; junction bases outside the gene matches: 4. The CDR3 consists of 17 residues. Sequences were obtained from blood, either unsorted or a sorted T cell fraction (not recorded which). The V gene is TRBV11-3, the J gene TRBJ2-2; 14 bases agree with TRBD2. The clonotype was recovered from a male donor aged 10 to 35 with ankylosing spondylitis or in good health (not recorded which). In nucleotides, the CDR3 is TGTGCCAGCAGCAAGACTAGCGGGAGGGCCAACACCGGGGAGCTGTTTTAT. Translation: CASSKTSGRANTGELFY.